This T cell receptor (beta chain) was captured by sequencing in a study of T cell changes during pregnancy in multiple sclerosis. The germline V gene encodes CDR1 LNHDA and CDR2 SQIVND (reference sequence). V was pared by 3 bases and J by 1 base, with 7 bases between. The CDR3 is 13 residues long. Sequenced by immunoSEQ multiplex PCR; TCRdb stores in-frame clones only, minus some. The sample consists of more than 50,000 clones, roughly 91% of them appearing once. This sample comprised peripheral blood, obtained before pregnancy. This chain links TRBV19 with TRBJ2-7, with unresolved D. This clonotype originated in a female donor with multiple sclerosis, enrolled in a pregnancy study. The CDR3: CASSIQISYEQYF. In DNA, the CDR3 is TGTGCCAGTAGTATCCAAATTTCCTACGAGCAGTACTTC. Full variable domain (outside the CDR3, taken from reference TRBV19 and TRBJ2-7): DGGITQSPKYLFRKEGQNVTLSCEQNLNHDAMYWYRQDPGQGLRLIYYSQIVNDFQKGDIAEGYSVSREKKESFPLTVTSAQKNPTAFYLCASSIQISYEQYFGPGTRLTVT.